This T cell receptor (beta chain) was identified in a study of blood T cell repertoires in COVID-19 (dated by TCRdb to about 2020). Turning to the overall study: The collaborator samples originated in the United States, Italy and Spain and spanned the acute and convalescent phases of COVID-19. The material from the prospective study consisted of cDNA or gDNA derived from T cells, B-cell-depleted T cells, or PBMCs. HLA class I and class II types, where available, came from metadata supplied by the sample provider rather than from assay-based typing. Deeply sampled blood TCRbeta repertoires from subjects exposed to, actively infected with, or recovered from COVID-19 were included in the dataset. A de-identified subject ID, COVID-19 status, age in years and sex were almost always included in the sample metadata. Samples were obtained from the ongoing ImmuneRACE study (first 160 participants) and from roughly 1,300 subjects provided by 6 global collaborators. A freely available public database, intended as a resource for researchers studying the immune response to SARS-CoV-2, is where the repertoires were released.

In the case of this clone: It has no known antigen specificity. No qualities accompany the bases; no much larger clone lies one base away.

TCRbeta CDR3 regions were amplified from genomic DNA using the immunoSEQ Assay, a bias-controlled multiplex PCR. Per the source publication's procedure: Within the assay, amplification of reference gene primers was used to estimate how many nucleated cells each sample contained. To quantify the absolute abundance of each unique TCRbeta CDR3 rearrangement, sequence reads were collapsed and filtered. Productive Simpson clonality was computed per sample as the square root of Simpson's diversity index over productive rearrangements. Held by TCRdb, this immuneACCESS table contains in-frame sequences only and omits some clones. Under half of the omission traces to an unresolved V gene where checked; the cause of the rest is unknown. For V, J and clone size, that table is used; D and trimming come from the DNA. Present in this sample are 240,000 or so clones, roughly 80% of which were seen just once. The top ten constitute 3.4% of the sample.

Overall study results and their limits: Clinical and demographic metadata were provided uncurated, with the amount varying by source and participant.

Collaborating institutions collected whole blood in K2EDTA tubes following their own protocols. For TCRbeta analysis, collaborators shipped samples in one of three forms: frozen whole blood, isolated PBMCs, or DNA extracted from either of those sample types. The clonotype was recovered from a woman younger than 30 with acute or convalescent COVID-19. Sequences were obtained from peripheral blood.

The nucleotide sequence is TGTGCCAGCCACAGGTCACACGAGCAGTACTTC. Its protein reads: CASHRSHEQYF. Recombination linked TRBV28 to TRBJ2-7; TRBD1 might be the D gene, on 5 matching bases. CDR1 and CDR2, per the germline V gene, are MDHEN and SYDVKM. The CDR3, from cysteine to phenylalanine, totals 11 residues. The sequence is cut down to CDR3 DNA, 33 bases in frame from base 1. V is cut by 8 bases and J by 5 bases, and the space between the germline ends is 10 bases.